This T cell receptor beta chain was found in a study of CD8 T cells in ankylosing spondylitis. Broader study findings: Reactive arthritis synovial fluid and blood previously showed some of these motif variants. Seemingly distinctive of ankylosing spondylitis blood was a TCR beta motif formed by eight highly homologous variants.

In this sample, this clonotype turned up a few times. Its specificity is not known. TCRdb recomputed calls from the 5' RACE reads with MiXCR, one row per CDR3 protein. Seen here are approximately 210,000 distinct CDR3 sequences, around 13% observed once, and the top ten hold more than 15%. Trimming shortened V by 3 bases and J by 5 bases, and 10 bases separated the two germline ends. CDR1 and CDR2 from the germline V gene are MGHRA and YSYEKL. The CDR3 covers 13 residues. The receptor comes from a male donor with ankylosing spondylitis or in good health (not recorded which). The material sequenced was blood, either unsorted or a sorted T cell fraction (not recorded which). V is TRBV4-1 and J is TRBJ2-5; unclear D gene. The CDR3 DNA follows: TGCGCCAGCAGCCACCCGCAAGGGGAGACCCAGTACTTC. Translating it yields CASSHPQGETQYF.